This T cell receptor (beta chain) was captured by sequencing in a study of blood T cell repertoires in COVID-19. As for the study in general: The study drew acute and convalescent COVID-19 samples from the United States, Italy and Spain. From T cells, B-cell-depleted T cells, or PBMCs came the material, which was cDNA or gDNA.

Unmatched junction bases numbered 6, after V lost 3 bases and J lost 2 bases. CDR1 MDHEN and CDR2 SYDVKM come from the germline V gene. This CDR3 region has 15 residues. Some clones are missing from TCRdb's copy, which holds only in-frame ones; the method was immunoSEQ multiplex PCR. The sample includes roughly 25,000 clones, approximately 90% of them seen just once. The chain employs TRBV28 and TRBJ1-2; 7 bases map to TRBD1. Sequenced: peripheral blood. The clonotype was recovered from a man between 65 and 85 years old with acute or convalescent COVID-19. The CDR3 reads CASSFIKQGNYGYTF. DNA for the CDR3: TGTGCCAGCAGTTTTATCAAACAGGGGAACTATGGCTACACCTTC.